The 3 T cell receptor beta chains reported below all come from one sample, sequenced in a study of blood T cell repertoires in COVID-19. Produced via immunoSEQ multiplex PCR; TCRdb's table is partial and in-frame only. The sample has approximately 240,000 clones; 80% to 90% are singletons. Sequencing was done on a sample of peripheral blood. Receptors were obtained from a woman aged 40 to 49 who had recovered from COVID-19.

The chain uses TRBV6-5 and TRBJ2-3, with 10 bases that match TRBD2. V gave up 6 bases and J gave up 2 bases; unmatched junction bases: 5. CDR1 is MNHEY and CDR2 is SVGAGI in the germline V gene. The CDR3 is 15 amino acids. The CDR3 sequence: CASRERGGSTDTQYF. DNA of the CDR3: TGTGCCAGCAGGGAGCGGGGGGGATCCACAGATACGCAGTATTTT.

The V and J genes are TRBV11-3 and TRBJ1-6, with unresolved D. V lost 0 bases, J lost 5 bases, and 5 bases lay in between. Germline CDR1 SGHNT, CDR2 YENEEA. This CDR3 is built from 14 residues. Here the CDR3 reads CASSLDTDNSPLHF. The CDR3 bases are TGTGCCAGCAGCTTAGATACAGATAATTCACCCCTCCACTTT.

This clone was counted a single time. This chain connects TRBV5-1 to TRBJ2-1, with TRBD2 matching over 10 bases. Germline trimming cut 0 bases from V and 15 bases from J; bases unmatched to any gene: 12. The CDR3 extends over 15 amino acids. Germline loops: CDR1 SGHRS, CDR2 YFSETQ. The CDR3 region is CASSLEVGAGGIPFF. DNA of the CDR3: TGCGCCAGCAGCTTGGAAGTGGGAGCGGGGGGGATTCCGTTCTTC.